This passage covers 14 T cell receptor beta chains from one sample sequenced in a study of blood T cell repertoires in COVID-19. Only in-frame clones appear in the TCRdb table, and some are missing; sequencing was by immunoSEQ multiplex PCR. This sample has about 260,000 clones, with 70% to 90% found just once. The sample comprised peripheral blood. All receptors come from a man aged 18-30 years with active or convalescent COVID-19.

The CDR3 DNA is TGTGCCAGCAGCCAAGACGTGGGGGGGCGGCGTGAGACCCAGTACTTC. Its protein is CASSQDVGGRRETQYF. The V and J genes are TRBV3-1 (or the pseudogene TRBV3-2) and TRBJ2-5; D perhaps matches TRBD2 (7 bases). V was pared by 0 bases and J by 5 bases, with 16 bases between. Germline CDR1 LGHDT, CDR2 YNNKEL (reference sequence). The CDR3 has 16 amino acids.

This chain connects TRBV19 to TRBJ2-2; D possibly corresponds to TRBD2 (6 bases). The V gene lost 11 bases and the J gene lost 4 bases, with 11 bases spanning the gap. The germline V gene has CDR1 LNHDA and CDR2 SQIVND (reference sequence). The CDR3 is made up of 12 amino acids. The CDR3 is CAHGGGTGELFF. The DNA of the CDR3 is TGTGCCCATGGGGGAGGCACCGGGGAGCTGTTTTTT.

This clone qualifies as medium-sized (0.01 to 0.1%). The chain has TRBV2 and TRBJ1-3; no clear D gene. Germline V gene data show CDR1 as SNHLY and CDR2 as FYNNEI. Trimming removed 5 bases from V and 0 bases from J, with 5 bases in between. The CDR3 length is 13 residues. As DNA, the CDR3 is TGTGCCAGCAGTCCAGTCTCTGGAAACACCATATATTTT. It encodes CASSPVSGNTIYF.

The CDR3 loop is CASSLKDRGGYEQYF. CDR3 DNA: TGTGCCAGCAGCTTGAAAGACAGGGGGGGCTACGAGCAGTACTTC. This sequence joins TRBV9 and TRBJ2-7; 9 positions match TRBD1. V was pared by 4 bases and J by 3 bases, with 8 bases of the junction left unmatched. Germline CDR1 SGDLS, CDR2 YYNGEE. This CDR3 spans 15 amino acids. Full variable domain (outside the CDR3, taken from reference TRBV9 and TRBJ2-7): DSGVTQTPKHLITATGQRVTLRCSPRSGDLSVYWYQQSLDQGLQFLIQYYNGEERAKGNILERFSAQQFPDLHSELNLSSLELGDSALYFCASSLKDRGGYEQYFGPGTRLTVT.

J is TRBJ2-3 and V is TRBV4-1; possibly TRBD1 for D (5 bases). The CDR3 extends over 18 amino acids. Germline V CDR1 and CDR2: MGHRA, YSYEKL. Between the trimmed V and J ends, which lost 1 base and 2 bases, there was a span of 19 bases. In DNA form, the CDR3 reads TGCGCCAGCAGCCAAGGTGGTGCAGGGCTTAAAATCACAGATACGCAGTATTTT. This sequence encodes CASSQGGAGLKITDTQYF.

The CDR3 loop reads CAWSDQVGAPEAFF. Written as DNA, the CDR3 is TGTGCCTGGAGCGACCAAGTGGGGGCCCCTGAAGCTTTCTTT. The chain recombines TRBV30 with TRBJ1-1; a possible D gene is TRBD1 (6 bases). The CDR3 runs to 14 residues. Germline values: CDR1 GTSNPN, CDR2 SVGIG (reference sequence). The V end was cut by 3 bases, the J end by 6 bases, with 17 bases between.

A few counts support this clone. The rearrangement joins TRBV5-4 to TRBJ1-2, with 8 nucleotides matching TRBD1. The V gene's germline CDR1 is SGHNT and CDR2 YYREEE (reference sequence). V dropped 6 bases and J dropped 6; count of bases not matched to a gene: 13. This CDR3 region has 15 residues. CDR3 sequence (DNA): TGTGCCAGCACGGACTTACTGACAGGGGCGAATGGCTACACCTTC. It is translated as CASTDLLTGANGYTF.

The gene calls are TRBV6-2 or TRBV6-3 and TRBJ1-5, with 7 bases fitting TRBD1. The V segment lost 0 bases and the J segment 1 base; nucleotides outside the gene matches: 6. Looked up from germline, CDR1 is MNHEY and CDR2 is SVGEGT. The CDR3 has 17 residues. CDR3 sequence: CASSYSPGQASNQPQHF. The CDR3, as DNA: TGTGCCAGCAGTTACTCCCCTGGACAGGCGAGCAATCAGCCCCAGCATTTT.

The chain has TRBV5-6 and TRBJ2-5; 8 bases match TRBD2. J gave up 4 bases and V 0 bases, and 8 bases lay outside the gene matches. The CDR3 consists of 16 residues. Per germline, CDR1 SGHDT and CDR2 YYEEEE. For the CDR3, the DNA is TGTGCCAGCAGCTTGGCGGGGAGCGGGAGTCTAGAGACCCAGTACTTC. Translated, it gives CASSLAGSGSLETQYF.

The chain is built from TRBV27 and TRBJ1-2, with D possibly matching TRBD1 (6 bases). The CDR3 is made up of 15 amino acids. Trimming shortened V by 2 bases and J by 5 bases, and 15 bases separated the two germline ends. Per the germline V gene, CDR1 is MNHEY and CDR2 is SMNVEV (reference sequence). CDR3 residues: CASSLGLGHIYGYTF. The CDR3 region has the DNA TGTGCCAGCAGTTTAGGTCTGGGACATATTTATGGCTACACCTTC.

The chain recombines TRBV5-6 with TRBJ1-4; 7 nucleotides match TRBD1. Germline V gene data show CDR1 as SGHDT and CDR2 as YYEEEE. The CDR3 covers 15 residues. V lost 4 bases to trimming and J lost 4 bases; unmatched junction nucleotides: 7. CDR3 protein: CASSPWTGNNEKLFF. The CDR3 nucleotides are TGTGCCAGCAGCCCTTGGACAGGAAATAATGAAAAACTGTTTTTT.

The CDR3 loop reads CASGTASGPYEQYF. CDR3 in DNA: TGCGCCAGCGGGACGGCTAGCGGGCCCTACGAGCAGTACTTC. The rearrangement links TRBV10-2 to TRBJ2-7; TRBD2 matches 8 bases. The CDR3 loop spans 14 amino acids. Looked up from germline, CDR1 is WSHSY and CDR2 is SAAADI. J lost 2 bases, V lost 8 bases, and 8 bases had no gene match.

This clone was counted once. V usage is TRBV3-1 (or the pseudogene TRBV3-2) and J usage is TRBJ1-1, with 7 bases aligning to TRBD1. Germline CDR1 LGHDT, CDR2 YNNKEL (reference sequence). The CDR3 is 13 residues long. After removal of 4 bases from V and 8 bases from J, the junction contained 7 bases not matched to a gene. CDR3 DNA: TGTGCCAGCAGCCGGACAGGATCCCTGGAAGCTTTCTTT. Protein: CASSRTGSLEAFF.

This clone was seen once. This rearrangement joins TRBV30 to TRBJ1-4, with 8 bases lining up with TRBD1. The CDR3 has 18 residues. CDR1 is GTSNPN, CDR2 SVGIG, per germline (reference sequence). The J segment lost 2 bases and the V segment lost 6 bases, leaving 17 bases of the junction unmatched. The CDR3 spells CACRPQGAPAATNEKLFF. CDR3 sequence (DNA): TGTGCCTGTCGACCCCAGGGGGCCCCAGCGGCCACTAATGAAAAACTGTTTTTT.